This passage covers 22 T cell receptor beta chains from one sample sequenced in a study of blood T cell repertoires in COVID-19. Sequencing was performed with immunoSEQ multiplex PCR; in TCRdb, only in-frame clones are kept and a portion is missing. The table shows roughly 150,000 clones, with over 75% occurring only once. The sample was peripheral blood. The source is a woman aged 35 to 49 with acute or convalescent COVID-19.

The J gene is TRBJ1-6, the V gene TRBV16; D gene uncertain. Germline V lookup: CDR1 KGHSY, CDR2 FQNENV. V was pared by 1 base and J by 7 bases, with 11 bases between. This CDR3 has 15 residues. CDR3 residues: CASSQFPGMNSPLHF. Written as DNA, the CDR3 is TGTGCCAGCAGCCAATTCCCGGGTATGAATTCACCCCTCCACTTT.

The chain carries TRBV30 and TRBJ2-3, with D hard to call. CDR1 and CDR2 from the germline V gene are GTSNPN and SVGIG (reference sequence). This CDR3 is 10 amino acids long. Trimming removed 5 bases from V and 6 bases from J, with 6 bases in between. The DNA of the CDR3 is TGTGCCTGGGTCGGGGATACGCAGTATTTT. It translates to CAWVGDTQYF.

This chain links TRBV27 with TRBJ2-4; TRBD1 agrees at 7 bases. This CDR3 region has 15 residues. With V trimmed by 3 bases and J by 1 base, 3 bases remained unmatched. Germline V lookup: CDR1 MNHEY, CDR2 SMNVEV (reference sequence). CDR3 in DNA: TGTGCCAGCAGTTTGGGCAGGGGGGCCAAAAACATTCAGTACTTC. Its translation: CASSLGRGAKNIQYF.

The chain employs TRBV19 and TRBJ1-5; D uncertain. The CDR3 sequence is 14 residues long. From germline, CDR1 is LNHDA and CDR2 SQIVND (reference sequence). V was cut by 10 bases and J by 6 bases, with 19 bases left in between. CDR3 in amino acids: CATQEWTGGQPQHF. The DNA for the CDR3 is TGTGCCACCCAAGAGTGGACTGGCGGTCAGCCCCAGCATTTT.

The chain combines TRBV10-1 with TRBJ2-1; 9 bases match TRBD1. The junction had 9 bases not matched to a gene; V was cut back by 3 bases and J by 9 bases. This CDR3 region has 15 residues. Germline assignment: CDR1 WNHNN and CDR2 SYGVQD (reference sequence). The CDR3 sequence is CASSDRDRAHPEQFF. The CDR3 DNA sequence: TGCGCCAGCAGTGACCGGGACAGGGCCCATCCTGAGCAGTTCTTC.

The chain links TRBV27 to TRBJ2-7, with TRBD2 identical over 7 bases. The CDR3 consists of 14 residues. CDR1 is MNHEY and CDR2 is SMNVEV in the germline V gene (reference sequence). V was pared by 6 bases and J by 0 bases, with 5 bases of the junction left unmatched. This chain's CDR3 is CASRSAGSSYEQYF. CDR3 bases: TGTGCCAGCAGGTCAGCGGGGAGCTCCTACGAGCAGTACTTC.

The chain combines TRBV4-2 with TRBJ2-3; weak D call: TRBD2 (5 bases). This CDR3 has 15 amino acids. Germline CDR1 is LGHNA and CDR2 is YNFKEQ. Trimming pared 2 bases from V and 2 bases from J, leaving 11 bases between. The CDR3 spells CASSQTGLFTDTQYF. The DNA for the CDR3 is TGTGCCAGCAGCCAAACCGGACTCTTCACAGATACGCAGTATTTT.

The chain combines TRBV7-2 with TRBJ1-4; 7 nucleotides agree with TRBD1. The CDR3 totals 15 residues. V lost 6 bases, J lost 2 bases, and 6 bases stayed unmatched. Looked up from germline, CDR1 is SGHTA and CDR2 is FQGNSA. CDR3: CASRPTGATNEKLFF. As DNA, the CDR3 is TGTGCCAGCAGGCCTACAGGGGCTACTAATGAAAAACTGTTTTTT.

This chain uses TRBV28 with TRBJ2-7, with D possibly TRBD1 on 6 matching bases. The germline V gene encodes CDR1 MDHEN and CDR2 SYDVKM. Trimming shortened V by 4 bases and J by 3 bases, and 10 bases separated the two germline ends. CDR3 length equals 13 residues. Written as DNA, the CDR3 is TGTGCCAGCAGTTCCGGACAGAACTACGAGCAGTACTTC. It yields the protein CASSSGQNYEQYF. Combining the CDR3 with reference TRBV28 and TRBJ2-7 gives the whole variable domain DVKVTQSSRYLVKRTGEKVFLECVQDMDHENMFWYRQDPGLGLRLIYFSYDVKMKEKGDIPEGYSVSREKKERFSLILESASTNQTSMYLCASSSGQNYEQYFGPGTRLTVT.

The gene calls are TRBV7-9 and TRBJ2-1, with a weak D call TRBD2 (6 bases). V dropped 2 bases and J dropped 2 bases, with 16 bases sitting between them. Germline V gives CDR1 SEHNR, CDR2 FQNEAQ (reference sequence). The CDR3 extends over 17 amino acids. The CDR3 is CASSLRPAGKPYNEQFF. The CDR3 DNA follows: TGTGCCAGCAGCTTACGGCCCGCGGGGAAGCCCTACAATGAGCAGTTCTTC.

The rearrangement joins TRBV3-1 (or the pseudogene TRBV3-2) to TRBJ1-4; D unresolved. V dropped 6 bases and J dropped 4 bases, with 12 bases sitting between them. CDR1 is LGHDT and CDR2 is YNNKEL in the germline V gene (reference sequence). CDR3 length: 14 residues. The CDR3 reads CASRESGFNEKLFF. The CDR3, as DNA: TGTGCCAGCAGGGAGTCGGGGTTTAATGAAAAACTGTTTTTT.

This clone was observed once. V and J are TRBV18 and TRBJ1-2; tentatively, D is TRBD1 (5 bases). Trimming removed 9 bases at V and 4 bases at J, with 15 bases between. The germline gives CDR1 KGHSH, CDR2 LQKENI. The CDR3 has 13 amino acids. CDR3 sequence (DNA): TGTGCCAGTTCCAAAACAGGAGTCTATGGCTACACCTTC. Translating it yields CASSKTGVYGYTF.

The chain employs TRBV19 and TRBJ2-3; TRBD2 might be the D (7 bases). Germline-derived CDR1 and CDR2 are LNHDA and SQIVND (reference sequence). The CDR3 is 16 residues long. Trimming removed 9 bases at V and 6 bases at J, with 25 bases between. DNA for the CDR3: TGTGCCAGCAGGCCGGATGGAGGGGGGACTAAGGATACGCAGTATTTT. Its translation is CASRPDGGGTKDTQYF.

The V and J genes are TRBV6-2 or TRBV6-3 and TRBJ2-2; D not resolved. Looked up from germline, CDR1 is MNHEY and CDR2 is SVGEGT. The CDR3 totals 13 residues. The V end lost 6 bases, the J end lost 1 base, and 6 bases lay between the germline ends. The CDR3 protein is CASSLLNTGELFF. DNA for the CDR3: TGTGCCAGCAGCCTCCTGAACACCGGGGAGCTGTTTTTT.

The rearrangement links TRBV4-1 to TRBJ2-7, with D perhaps matching TRBD2 (6 bases). The CDR3 runs 15 residues. The V gene lost 4 bases and the J gene lost 3 bases, with 16 bases spanning the gap. The germline V gene encodes CDR1 MGHRA and CDR2 YSYEKL. CDR3 residues: CASSRVAEAGYEQYF. As DNA, the CDR3 is TGCGCCAGCAGCCGAGTAGCGGAGGCGGGCTACGAGCAGTACTTC.

The chain couples TRBV4-1 to TRBJ1-6, with 9 bases matching TRBD1. V dropped 3 bases and J dropped 3; count of bases not matched to a gene: 3. Germline V lookup: CDR1 MGHRA, CDR2 YSYEKL. CDR3 length: 16 residues. In nucleotides, the CDR3 is TGCGCCAGCAGCCAGGGACAGGGAAACTATAATTCACCCCTCCACTTT. Translating it yields CASSQGQGNYNSPLHF.

This chain connects TRBV12-1 to TRBJ2-4; TRBD1, the table's D call, was not compared with the DNA. TRBV12-1 is classified as a pseudogene. This CDR3 is built from 17 residues. CDR3 bases: TGTGCCAGACCCGGGACAGGGGTAATCATGGCCAAAAACATTCAGTACTTC. It is translated as CARPGTGVIMAKNIQYF.

V and J are TRBV29-1 and TRBJ2-5; 8 bases map to TRBD2. The germline V gene encodes CDR1 SQVTM and CDR2 ANQGSEA. This CDR3 is 15 amino acids long. V shed 0 bases, J shed 4 bases, and the junction held 7 bases outside the gene matches. CDR3 nucleotide sequence: TGCAGCGTTGAAGATCCAGGGACTAGTGTAGAGACCCAGTACTTC. It encodes CSVEDPGTSVETQYF. Full variable domain (outside the CDR3, taken from reference TRBV29-1 and TRBJ2-5): SAVISQKPSRDICQRGTSLTIQCQVDSQVTMMFWYRQQPGQSLTLIATANQGSEATYESGFVIDKFPISRPNLTFSTLTVSNMSPEDSSIYLCSVEDPGTSVETQYFGPGTRLLVL.

The chain has TRBV28 and TRBJ1-1; 8 bases agree with TRBD1. CDR3 length equals 16 residues. CDR1 MDHEN and CDR2 SYDVKM come from the germline V gene. J gave up 5 bases and V 6 bases, and 14 bases lay outside the gene matches. The CDR3 nucleotides read TGTGCCAGCAGCCTATACAGGGGGTTCGAGGGGACTGAAGCTTTCTTT. Translated, it gives CASSLYRGFEGTEAFF.

The CDR3 region is CASSTSGLASNEQFF. DNA of the CDR3: TGTGCCAGCAGCACCTCGGGACTAGCTAGCAATGAGCAGTTCTTC. The chain employs TRBV7-2 and TRBJ2-1; 9 bases line up with TRBD2. Germline CDR1 SGHTA, CDR2 FQGNSA. After removal of 5 bases from V and 6 bases from J, the junction contained 8 bases not matched to a gene. CDR3 size: 15 residues.

This sequence joins TRBV6-5 and TRBJ1-5; tentatively, D is TRBD1 (5 bases). CDR1 and CDR2 (germline): MNHEY, SVGAGI. The V gene lost 4 bases and the J gene lost 6 bases, with 10 bases spanning the gap. This CDR3 spans 13 amino acids. CDR3 in DNA: TGTGCCAGCAGTTCAGGGAACTTTCAGCCCCAGCATTTT. This encodes CASSSGNFQPQHF.

This sequence joins TRBV30 and TRBJ1-1, with 8 bases identical to TRBD1. The CDR3 runs 16 residues. Germline V gene data show CDR1 as GTSNPN and CDR2 as SVGIG (reference sequence). V lost 1 base to trimming and J lost 0 bases; unmatched junction nucleotides: 7. CDR3 in DNA: TGTGCCTGGAGTGGGCGAGCAGGGGGCATGAACACTGAAGCTTTCTTT. This sequence encodes CAWSGRAGGMNTEAFF.